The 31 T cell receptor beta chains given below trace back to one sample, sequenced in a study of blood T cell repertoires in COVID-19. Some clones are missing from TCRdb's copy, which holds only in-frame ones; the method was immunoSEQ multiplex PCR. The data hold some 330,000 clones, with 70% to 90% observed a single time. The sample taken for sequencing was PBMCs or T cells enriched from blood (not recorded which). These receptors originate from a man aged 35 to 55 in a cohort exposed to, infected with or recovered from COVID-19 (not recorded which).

CDR3 in DNA: TGTGCCAGCACTGGGACAGGGGGTAACTATGGCTACACCTTC. Amino acids: CASTGTGGNYGYTF. V is TRBV6-5 and J is TRBJ1-2; 11 positions agree with TRBD1. The CDR3 contains 14 residues. The V gene's germline CDR1 is MNHEY and CDR2 SVGAGI. The junction had 2 bases not matched to a gene; V was cut back by 7 bases and J by 1 base.

The CDR3 nucleotides are TGTGCCAGCAGTCAGGACAGGGGACCTGGAAACACCATATATTTT. This sequence encodes CASSQDRGPGNTIYF. The J gene is TRBJ1-3, the V gene TRBV7-9, with TRBD1 matching over 9 bases. The germline gives CDR1 SEHNR, CDR2 FQNEAQ (reference sequence). The trim removed 6 bases at V and 2 bases at J, leaving 5 bases unmatched. This CDR3 contains 15 residues.

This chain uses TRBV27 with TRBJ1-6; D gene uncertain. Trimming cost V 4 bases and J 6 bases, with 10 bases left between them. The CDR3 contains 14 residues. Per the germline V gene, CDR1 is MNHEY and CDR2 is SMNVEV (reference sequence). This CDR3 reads CASSSGRANSPLHF. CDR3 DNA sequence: TGTGCCAGCAGTTCTGGGAGGGCTAATTCACCCCTCCACTTT.

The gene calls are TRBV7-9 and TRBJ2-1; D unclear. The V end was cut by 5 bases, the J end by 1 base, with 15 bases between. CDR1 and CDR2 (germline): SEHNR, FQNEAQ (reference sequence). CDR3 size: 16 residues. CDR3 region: CASSQRLVGSYNEQFF. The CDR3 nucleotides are TGTGCCAGCAGCCAAAGACTGGTCGGGTCCTACAATGAGCAGTTCTTC.

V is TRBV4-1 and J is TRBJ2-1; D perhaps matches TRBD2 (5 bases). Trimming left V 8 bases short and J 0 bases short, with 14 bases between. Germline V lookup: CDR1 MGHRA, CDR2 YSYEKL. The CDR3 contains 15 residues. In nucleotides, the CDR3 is TGCGCCAGCCGTGTGGGAGCCAGCTCCTACAATGAGCAGTTCTTC. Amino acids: CASRVGASSYNEQFF.

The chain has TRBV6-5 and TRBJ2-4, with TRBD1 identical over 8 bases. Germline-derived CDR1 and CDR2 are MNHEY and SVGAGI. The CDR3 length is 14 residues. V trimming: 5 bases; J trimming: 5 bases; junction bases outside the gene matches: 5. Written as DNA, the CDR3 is TGTGCCAGCAGTCCGGACAGGGTTCAAAACATTCAGTACTTC. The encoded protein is CASSPDRVQNIQYF.

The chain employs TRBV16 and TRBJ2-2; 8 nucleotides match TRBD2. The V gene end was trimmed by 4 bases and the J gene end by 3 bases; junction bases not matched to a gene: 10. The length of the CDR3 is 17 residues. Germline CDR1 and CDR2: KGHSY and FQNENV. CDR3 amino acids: CASSLWTSRRDTGELFF. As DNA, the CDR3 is TGTGCCAGCAGCCTATGGACTAGCCGAAGGGACACCGGGGAGCTGTTTTTT.

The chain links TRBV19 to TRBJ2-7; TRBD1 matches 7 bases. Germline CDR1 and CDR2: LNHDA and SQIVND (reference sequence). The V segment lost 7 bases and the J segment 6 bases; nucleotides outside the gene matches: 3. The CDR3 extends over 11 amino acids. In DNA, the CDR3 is TGTGCCAGTACCACAGGGGCCGAGCAGTACTTC. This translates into CASTTGAEQYF. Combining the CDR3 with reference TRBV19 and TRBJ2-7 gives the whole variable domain DGGITQSPKYLFRKEGQNVTLSCEQNLNHDAMYWYRQDPGQGLRLIYYSQIVNDFQKGDIAEGYSVSREKKESFPLTVTSAQKNPTAFYLCASTTGAEQYFGPGTRLTVT.

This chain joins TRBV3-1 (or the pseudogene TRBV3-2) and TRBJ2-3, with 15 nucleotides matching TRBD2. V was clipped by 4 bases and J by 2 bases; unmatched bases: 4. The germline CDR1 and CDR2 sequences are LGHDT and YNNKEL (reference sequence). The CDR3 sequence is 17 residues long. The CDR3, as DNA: TGTGCCAGCAGCCCGGGACTAGCGGGAGGTTCCACAGATACGCAGTATTTT. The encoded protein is CASSPGLAGGSTDTQYF.

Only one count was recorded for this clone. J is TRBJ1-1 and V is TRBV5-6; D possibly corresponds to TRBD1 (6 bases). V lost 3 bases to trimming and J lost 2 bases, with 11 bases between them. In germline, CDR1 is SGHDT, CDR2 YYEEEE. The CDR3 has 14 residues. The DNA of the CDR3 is TGTGCCAGCAGCTCCGGGACACCTAACACTGAAGCTTTCTTT. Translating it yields CASSSGTPNTEAFF.

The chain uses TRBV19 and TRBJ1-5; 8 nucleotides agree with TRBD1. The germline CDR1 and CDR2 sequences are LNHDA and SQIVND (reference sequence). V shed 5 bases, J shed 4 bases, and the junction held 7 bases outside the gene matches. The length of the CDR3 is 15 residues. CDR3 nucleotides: TGTGCCAGTAGTCCACGGACAGGGAGGAATCAGCCCCAGCATTTT. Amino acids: CASSPRTGRNQPQHF.

The CDR3 region is CASSREGEQFF. The CDR3 DNA is TGTGCCAGCAGCCGAGAGGGTGAGCAGTTCTTC. V gene TRBV27 combines with J gene TRBJ2-1, with a weak D call TRBD2 (5 bases). The V gene lost 6 bases and the J gene lost 9 bases, with 9 bases spanning the gap. Germline CDR1 and CDR2: MNHEY and SMNVEV (reference sequence). The CDR3 loop spans 11 amino acids.

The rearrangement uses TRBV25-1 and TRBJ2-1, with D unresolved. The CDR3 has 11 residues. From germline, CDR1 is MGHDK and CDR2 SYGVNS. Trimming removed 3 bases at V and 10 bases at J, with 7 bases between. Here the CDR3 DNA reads TGTGCCAGCAGTGACCTGGCCGAGCAGTTCTTC. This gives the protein CASSDLAEQFF.

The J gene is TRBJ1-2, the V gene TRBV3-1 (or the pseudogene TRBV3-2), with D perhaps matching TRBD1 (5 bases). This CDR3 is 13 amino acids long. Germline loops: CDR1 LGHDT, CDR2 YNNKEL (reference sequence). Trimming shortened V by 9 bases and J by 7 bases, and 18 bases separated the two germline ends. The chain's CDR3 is CASSGGDRGGYTF. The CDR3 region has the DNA TGTGCCAGTTCCGGGGGGGACCGTGGTGGCTACACCTTC.

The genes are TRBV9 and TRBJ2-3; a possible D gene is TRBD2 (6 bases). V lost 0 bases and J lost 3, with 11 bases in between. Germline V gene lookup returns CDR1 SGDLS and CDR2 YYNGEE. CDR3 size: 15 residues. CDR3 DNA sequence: TGTGCCAGCAGCGTAGGCCCTGGGGGGACAGATACGCAGTATTTT. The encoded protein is CASSVGPGGTDTQYF.

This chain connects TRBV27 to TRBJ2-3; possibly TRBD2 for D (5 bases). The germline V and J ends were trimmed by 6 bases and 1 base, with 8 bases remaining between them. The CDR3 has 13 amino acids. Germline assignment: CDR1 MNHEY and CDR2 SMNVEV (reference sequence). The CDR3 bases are TGTGCCAGCAGGTTGGAGGGCACAGATACGCAGTATTTT. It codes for CASRLEGTDTQYF.

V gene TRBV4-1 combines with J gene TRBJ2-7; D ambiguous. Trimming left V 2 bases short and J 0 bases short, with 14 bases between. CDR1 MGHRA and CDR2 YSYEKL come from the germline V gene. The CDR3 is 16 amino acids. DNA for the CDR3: TGCGCCAGCAGCCAACACAATTCAGGAATCTCCTACGAGCAGTACTTC. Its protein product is CASSQHNSGISYEQYF.

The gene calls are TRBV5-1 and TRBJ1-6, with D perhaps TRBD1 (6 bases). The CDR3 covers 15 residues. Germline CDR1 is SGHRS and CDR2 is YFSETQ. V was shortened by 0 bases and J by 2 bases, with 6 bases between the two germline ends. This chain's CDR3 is CASSLEGAYNSPLHF. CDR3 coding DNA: TGCGCCAGCAGCTTGGAGGGGGCCTATAATTCACCCCTCCACTTT.

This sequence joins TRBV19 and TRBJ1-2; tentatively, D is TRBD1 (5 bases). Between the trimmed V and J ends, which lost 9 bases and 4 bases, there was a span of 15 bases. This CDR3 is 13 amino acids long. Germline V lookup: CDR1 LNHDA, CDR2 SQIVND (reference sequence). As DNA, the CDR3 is TGTGCCAGCCGATTGACAGCGCCCTATGGCTACACCTTC. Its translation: CASRLTAPYGYTF.

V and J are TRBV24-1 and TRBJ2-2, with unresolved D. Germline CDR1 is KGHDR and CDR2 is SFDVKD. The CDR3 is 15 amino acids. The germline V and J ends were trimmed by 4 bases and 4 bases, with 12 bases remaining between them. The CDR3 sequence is CATSDPRRLTGELFF. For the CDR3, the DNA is TGTGCCACCAGTGACCCTAGGAGACTCACCGGGGAGCTGTTTTTT.

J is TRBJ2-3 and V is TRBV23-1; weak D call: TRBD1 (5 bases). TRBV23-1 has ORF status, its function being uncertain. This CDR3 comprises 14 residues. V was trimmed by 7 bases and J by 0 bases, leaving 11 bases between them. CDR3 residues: CASTVTESTDTQYF. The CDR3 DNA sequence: TGCGCCAGCACTGTGACAGAGAGCACAGATACGCAGTATTTT.

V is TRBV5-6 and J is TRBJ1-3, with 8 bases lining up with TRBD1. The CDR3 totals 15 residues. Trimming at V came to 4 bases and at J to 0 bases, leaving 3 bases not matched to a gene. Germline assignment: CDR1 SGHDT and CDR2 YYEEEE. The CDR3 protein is CASSRQGISGNTIYF. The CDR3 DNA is TGTGCCAGCAGCCGACAGGGGATCTCTGGAAACACCATATATTTT.

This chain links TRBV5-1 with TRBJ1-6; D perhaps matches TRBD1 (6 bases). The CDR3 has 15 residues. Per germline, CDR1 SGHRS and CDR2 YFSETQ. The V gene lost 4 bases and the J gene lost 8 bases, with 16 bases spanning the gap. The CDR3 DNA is TGCGCCAGCAGCGACCTCACAGGGCTGCATTCACCCCTCCACTTT. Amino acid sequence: CASSDLTGLHSPLHF.

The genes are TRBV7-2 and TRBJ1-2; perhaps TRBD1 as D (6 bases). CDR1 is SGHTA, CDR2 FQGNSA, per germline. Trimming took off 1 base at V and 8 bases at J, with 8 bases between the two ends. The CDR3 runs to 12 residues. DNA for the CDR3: TGTGCCAGCAGCTTAGGCAGGGGCGGCTACACCTTC. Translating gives CASSLGRGGYTF.

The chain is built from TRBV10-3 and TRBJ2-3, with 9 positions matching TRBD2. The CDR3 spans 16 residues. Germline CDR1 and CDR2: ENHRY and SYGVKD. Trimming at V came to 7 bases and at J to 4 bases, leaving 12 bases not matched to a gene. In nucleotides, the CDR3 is TGTGCCATCACTACCCCAGTAGCGGGAGTCCCAGATACGCAGTATTTT. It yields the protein CAITTPVAGVPDTQYF.

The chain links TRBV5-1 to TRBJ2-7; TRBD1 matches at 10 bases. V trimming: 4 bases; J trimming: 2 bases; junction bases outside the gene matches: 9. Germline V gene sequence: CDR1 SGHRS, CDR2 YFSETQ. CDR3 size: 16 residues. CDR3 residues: CASSDWDRGFPYEQYF. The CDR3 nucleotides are TGCGCCAGCAGCGACTGGGACAGGGGTTTTCCCTACGAGCAGTACTTC.

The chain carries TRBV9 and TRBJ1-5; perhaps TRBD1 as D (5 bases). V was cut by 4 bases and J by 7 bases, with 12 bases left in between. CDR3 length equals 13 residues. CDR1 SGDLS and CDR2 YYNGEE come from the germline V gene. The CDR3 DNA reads TGTGCCAGCAGCTCCAATCCAGGGCAGCCCCAGCATTTT. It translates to CASSSNPGQPQHF.

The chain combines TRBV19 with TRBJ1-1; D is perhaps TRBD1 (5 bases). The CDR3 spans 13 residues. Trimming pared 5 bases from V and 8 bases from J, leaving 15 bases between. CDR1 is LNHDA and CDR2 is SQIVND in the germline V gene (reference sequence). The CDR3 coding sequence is TGTGCCAGTAGTCTCGGGGACTTGGACGAAGCTTTCTTT. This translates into CASSLGDLDEAFF. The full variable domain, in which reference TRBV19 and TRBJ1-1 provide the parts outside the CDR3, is DGGITQSPKYLFRKEGQNVTLSCEQNLNHDAMYWYRQDPGQGLRLIYYSQIVNDFQKGDIAEGYSVSREKKESFPLTVTSAQKNPTAFYLCASSLGDLDEAFFGQGTRLTVV.

The DNA of the CDR3 is TGTGCCATTAGCGGGAGTACCTACAATGAGCAGTTCTTC. Encoded protein: CAISGSTYNEQFF. V gene TRBV10-3 combines with J gene TRBJ2-1, with TRBD2 matching over 9 bases. The CDR3 length is 13 residues. Looked up from germline, CDR1 is ENHRY and CDR2 is SYGVKD. V lost 9 bases and J lost 2; bases outside the gene matches: 2.

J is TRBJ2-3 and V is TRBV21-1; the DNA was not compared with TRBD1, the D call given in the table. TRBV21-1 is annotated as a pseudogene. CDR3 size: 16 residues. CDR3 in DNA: TGTGCCAGCAGCAAAGCGGACAAATATCACACAGATACGCAGTATTTT. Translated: CASSKADKYHTDTQYF.

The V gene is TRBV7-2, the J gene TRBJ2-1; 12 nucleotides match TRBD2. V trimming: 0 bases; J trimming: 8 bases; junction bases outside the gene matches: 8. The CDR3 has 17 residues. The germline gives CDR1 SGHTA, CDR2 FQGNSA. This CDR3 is CASSLARLAGVWDEQFF. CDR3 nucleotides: TGTGCCAGCAGCTTAGCAAGACTAGCGGGAGTTTGGGATGAGCAGTTCTTC.